This passage covers 13 T cell receptor beta chains from one sample sequenced in a study of T cells in Graves' hyperthyroidism and ophthalmopathy. TCR beta CDR3 regions were amplified from RNA transcripts. First-round RT-PCR targeting the TCR CDR3 was performed with the HTBI primer set. TCRdb processed the multiplex PCR reads anew with MiXCR; each CDR3 protein has one entry. The table shows a few hundred thousand distinct CDR3 sequences, with less than 15% occurring only once. Source material: blood. The receptors shown here come from a woman in her 40s with Graves' hyperthyroidism that later progressed to Graves' ophthalmopathy.

To note about this clonotype: Its ends do not fully match the called genes, so a read error is possible. The chain carries TRBV12-3 or TRBV12-4 and TRBJ2-1, with TRBD2 matching over 7 bases. The CDR3 extends over 16 amino acids. The CDR3 DNA sequence: TGTGCCAGCAGCCAGGGACTATTTCAGGCCTACAATGAGCGGTTCTTC. Protein: CASSQGLFQAYNERFF.

This clonotype was counted ten times or more. The gene calls are TRBV11-2 and TRBJ2-7, with no clear D. V was shortened by 2 bases and J by 3 bases, with 8 bases between the two germline ends. The CDR3 has 13 residues. CDR1 and CDR2 (germline): SGHAT, FQNNGV. CDR3 residues: CASSLWALYEQYF. DNA for the CDR3: TGTGCCAGCAGCTTATGGGCCCTCTACGAGCAGTACTTC.

This clonotype was found many times. The chain uses TRBV12-3 or TRBV12-4 and TRBJ2-3, with D unclear. V lost 6 bases and J 0 bases, leaving 16 bases between the germline ends. The CDR3 sequence is 16 residues long. This CDR3 reads CASSVEFGPSTDTQYF. In DNA, the CDR3 is TGTGCCAGCAGCGTTGAATTCGGGCCTAGCACAGATACGCAGTATTTT.

This clonotype was observed a few times. CDR3 DNA: TGTGCCACCAGTGTGCCCGACAGGGGCCACTGGGCGGGGACTCAGCCCCAGCATTTT. This encodes CATSVPDRGHWAGTQPQHF. V usage is TRBV24-1 and J usage is TRBJ1-5, with 8 bases that match TRBD1. The CDR3 runs to 19 residues. Per germline, CDR1 KGHDR and CDR2 SFDVKD. With 5 bases clipped from V and 6 bases from J, the junction kept 20 bases outside the gene matches.

Worth noting for this clonotype: A much larger clone lies a single base off, so this may be a read error. No conserved phenylalanine or tryptophan is present at the end of the CDR3, so a read error is the likely explanation. CDR3 amino acids: CASSPTLAANTGELFS. Written as DNA, the CDR3 is TGTGCCAGCTCACCTACATTAGCAGCGAACACCGGGGAGCTGTTTTCT. The chain has TRBV18 and TRBJ2-2, with unresolved D. From germline, CDR1 is KGHSH and CDR2 LQKENI. V was cut by 3 bases and J by 0 bases, with 11 bases left in between. The CDR3 is 16 amino acids.

This chain uses TRBV27 with TRBJ1-1; possible D gene TRBD1, 5 bases. This CDR3 spans 13 amino acids. The V end lost 1 base, the J end lost 6 bases, and 9 bases lay between the germline ends. CDR1 is MNHEY and CDR2 is SMNVEV in the germline V gene (reference sequence). CDR3 sequence reads: CASSLFRGSEAFF. CDR3 sequence (DNA): TGTGCCAGCAGTTTATTCCGGGGCTCTGAAGCTTTCTTT.

This clonotype has a count of ten or more. J is TRBJ1-3 and V is TRBV3-1; D not resolved. This CDR3 contains 15 residues. Germline V gene data show CDR1 as LGHDT and CDR2 as YNNKEL (reference sequence). V was shortened by 3 bases and J by 0 bases, with 9 bases between the two germline ends. The CDR3 DNA follows: TGTGCCAGCAGCCAGGGAGGGAGCTCTGGAAACACCATATATTTT. Translating gives CASSQGGSSGNTIYF.

This clonotype has at least ten counts. The chain joins TRBV28 to TRBJ2-7; D unresolved. Germline CDR1 is MDHEN and CDR2 is SYDVKM. Between the trimmed V and J ends, which lost 2 bases and 0 bases, there was a span of 5 bases. The CDR3 sequence is 13 residues long. Here the CDR3 reads CASSLPSSYEQYF. DNA for the CDR3: TGTGCCAGCAGTTTACCGAGCTCCTACGAGCAGTACTTC.

This clonotype was detected many times. The V call is TRBV6-1, the J call TRBJ2-7, with 8 bases aligning to TRBD1. Germline V gene lookup returns CDR1 MNHNS and CDR2 SASEGT. V was clipped by 2 bases and J by 3 bases; unmatched bases: 9. This CDR3 spans 16 amino acids. The CDR3: CASSEKPGGFFYEQYF. As DNA, the CDR3 is TGTGCCAGCAGTGAAAAGCCAGGGGGCTTTTTCTACGAGCAGTACTTC.

This clonotype was recorded many times. The gene calls are TRBV7-9 and TRBJ2-5; maybe TRBD2 (5 bases). V lost 10 bases and J lost 4, with 16 bases in between. Germline CDR1 reads SEHNR; CDR2 reads FQNEAQ (reference sequence). This CDR3 is built from 13 residues. CDR3 DNA: TGTGCCATACATGCCAGGAGGTTAGAGACCCAGTACTTC. Its translation: CAIHARRLETQYF.

Turning to this clonotype: Given a much more abundant clone one base away, this may be a read error. In nucleotides, the CDR3 is TGTGCCAGCAGTTCCCTCGCTGGCAGTTTAACCTACAATGAGCGGTTCTTC. This encodes CASSSLAGSLTYNERFF. The V call is TRBV7-2, the J call TRBJ2-1; D not certain. Germline CDR1 SGHTA, CDR2 FQGNSA. The CDR3 is 17 amino acids.

This clonotype was picked up many times. The chain combines TRBV9 with TRBJ1-1, with TRBD1 as a possible D gene (6 bases). Germline V gene data show CDR1 as SGDLS and CDR2 as YYNGEE. Trimming stripped 0 bases from V and 8 bases from J, with 14 bases between. The CDR3 extends over 14 amino acids. The CDR3: CASSVDHRVGEAFF. The DNA of the CDR3 is TGTGCCAGCAGCGTAGATCACAGGGTGGGAGAAGCTTTCTTT. Together with reference TRBV9 and TRBJ1-1, the CDR3 gives the full variable domain: DSGVTQTPKHLITATGQRVTLRCSPRSGDLSVYWYQQSLDQGLQFLIQYYNGEERAKGNILERFSAQQFPDLHSELNLSSLELGDSALYFCASSVDHRVGEAFFGQGTRLTVV.

This clonotype was observed a handful of times. The chain has TRBV5-4 and TRBJ2-1, with TRBD1 as a possible D gene (6 bases). This CDR3 comprises 15 residues. Germline V gene lookup returns CDR1 SGHNT and CDR2 YYREEE (reference sequence). The ends were cut back, 4 bases at V and 8 bases at J, with 19 bases in the middle. The CDR3 bases are TGTGCCAGCAGCCCAGGTGACAGGACCAGGGATGAGCAGTTCTTC. Protein product: CASSPGDRTRDEQFF.